The 10 T cell receptor beta chains below all came from one sample that was sequenced in a study of blood T cell repertoires in COVID-19. Repertoires were generated with immunoSEQ multiplex PCR, while TCRdb's copy carries only in-frame clones and drops some. Of approximately 110,000 clones in the sample, around 89% were seen once. Sequences were obtained from peripheral blood. These receptor sequences come from a woman over 75 with acute or convalescent COVID-19.

This chain joins TRBV18 and TRBJ2-3, with a weak D call TRBD1 (5 bases). The CDR3 sequence is 15 residues long. Germline CDR1 reads KGHSH; CDR2 reads LQKENI. Trimming removed 3 bases at V and 1 base at J, with 11 bases between. The CDR3 DNA reads as TGTGCCAGCTCACCCAGGGAACGCGGCACAGATACGCAGTATTTT. Its protein is CASSPRERGTDTQYF.

The chain joins TRBV10-3 to TRBJ2-5; D unresolved. Germline-derived CDR1 and CDR2 are ENHRY and SYGVKD. V was pared by 0 bases and J by 4 bases, with 3 bases between. The CDR3 spans 12 residues. The CDR3 sequence: CAISESRETQYF. Written as DNA, the CDR3 is TGTGCCATCAGTGAGTCGAGAGAGACCCAGTACTTC.

The chain joins TRBV5-1 to TRBJ1-4, with D perhaps TRBD1 (5 bases). Trimming shortened V by 4 bases and J by 3 bases, and 13 bases separated the two germline ends. The CDR3 is made up of 15 amino acids. Germline CDR1 is SGHRS and CDR2 is YFSETQ. CDR3 sequence (DNA): TGCGCCAGCAGCAGAACAGGCGTAGCTAATGAAAAACTGTTTTTT. It yields the protein CASSRTGVANEKLFF.

In its sample, this clone was seen once. The rearrangement links TRBV7-8 to TRBJ1-5, with 8 nucleotides matching TRBD1. The CDR3 is made up of 15 amino acids. The V gene end was trimmed by 3 bases and the J gene end by 6 bases; junction bases not matched to a gene: 7. Germline V gives CDR1 SGHVS, CDR2 FQNEAQ. For the CDR3, the DNA is TGTGCCAGCAGCTTCGGACAGGGTTGGAGTCAGCCCCAGCATTTT. It encodes CASSFGQGWSQPQHF.

The chain employs TRBV24-1 and TRBJ2-2; D is possibly TRBD1 (5 bases). The V gene's germline CDR1 is KGHDR and CDR2 SFDVKD. This CDR3 region has 13 residues. Deletions cut 9 bases from V and 2 bases from J, with 9 bases between. CDR3 nucleotides: TGTGCCACCCAAGGACACAACACCGGGGAGCTGTTTTTT. This codes for CATQGHNTGELFF.

V is TRBV7-9 and J is TRBJ2-7; 7 bases are a match to TRBD1. Trimming at V came to 4 bases and at J to 1 base, leaving 1 base not matched to a gene. CDR3 length equals 13 residues. Germline V gene lookup returns CDR1 SEHNR and CDR2 FQNEAQ (reference sequence). The CDR3 protein is CASSYRGSYEQYF. In nucleotides, the CDR3 is TGTGCCAGCAGCTACAGGGGATCCTACGAGCAGTACTTC. The full variable domain, its missing parts supplied by reference TRBV7-9 and TRBJ2-7, is DTGVSQNPRHKITKRGQNVTFRCDPISEHNRLYWYRQTLGQGPEFLTYFQNEAQLEKSRLLSDRFSAERPKGSFSTLEIQRTEQGDSAMYLCASSYRGSYEQYFGPGTRLTVT.

The rearrangement uses TRBV24-1 and TRBJ2-3; no definite D call. This CDR3 has 15 residues. The germline gives CDR1 KGHDR, CDR2 SFDVKD. V lost 3 bases and J 0 bases, leaving 9 bases between the germline ends. In nucleotides, the CDR3 is TGTGCCACCAGTGATGTCAGATTTAGCACAGATACGCAGTATTTT. It codes for CATSDVRFSTDTQYF.

The rearrangement uses TRBV5-4 and TRBJ2-7; 7 nucleotides line up with TRBD2. Germline trimming cut 2 bases from V and 5 bases from J; bases unmatched to any gene: 13. CDR3 size: 16 residues. Germline V gene data show CDR1 as SGHNT and CDR2 as YYREEE (reference sequence). For the CDR3, the DNA is TGTGCCAGCAGCTTTCGCGGCGGGGGACTTCCGAACGAGCAGTACTTC. Its protein is CASSFRGGGLPNEQYF.

The chain is built from TRBV18 and TRBJ1-1, with 9 bases identical to TRBD1. CDR1 and CDR2 (germline): KGHSH, LQKENI. This CDR3 is built from 15 residues. The J segment lost 4 bases and the V segment lost 2 bases, leaving 5 bases of the junction unmatched. The CDR3 region has the DNA TGTGCCAGCTCACCAACGGGACAGGGCGGCACTGAAGCTTTCTTT. This gives the protein CASSPTGQGGTEAFF.

The genes are TRBV3-1 (or the pseudogene TRBV3-2) and TRBJ2-5; 7 nucleotides align to TRBD1. The CDR3 is 14 amino acids. V shed 4 bases, J shed 5 bases, and the junction held 7 bases outside the gene matches. CDR1 and CDR2 (germline): LGHDT, YNNKEL (reference sequence). The CDR3: CASSRGQPRETQYF. The DNA for the CDR3 is TGTGCCAGCAGCCGGGGACAGCCAAGGGAGACCCAGTACTTC.